This paragraph reports one T cell receptor (beta chain). Original processing methods: The assay estimated nucleated cells by amplifying reference gene primers. Some clones are missing from TCRdb's copy, which holds only in-frame ones; the method was immunoSEQ multiplex PCR. For V, J and clone size, that table is used; D and trimming come from the DNA. The sample has about 260,000 clones, about 90% seen once. The CDR3 spans 15 residues. Germline assignment: CDR1 MNHEY and CDR2 SVGAGI. The V end lost 2 bases, the J end lost 6 bases, and 13 bases lay between the germline ends. The data stem from a study of blood T cell repertoires in COVID-19.

V and J are TRBV6-5 and TRBJ1-4, with a weak D call TRBD1 (5 bases). Specimen: peripheral blood. This TCR was sampled from a woman aged 35 to 49 who had recovered from COVID-19. The CDR3 sequence is CASSYNPWGDEKLFF. CDR3 nucleotides: TGTGCCAGCAGTTACAACCCTTGGGGCGATGAAAAACTGTTTTTT.